This T cell receptor beta chain was found in a study of OX40 agonist ivuxolimab in advanced cancers. Overall study context: The treatment was a fully human IgG2 OX40 agonist, ivuxolimab. Patients were roughly 83% male with ages roughly 20 to 80, mean around 58.

Only in-frame clones appear in the TCRdb table, and some are missing; sequencing was by immunoSEQ multiplex PCR. The data contain about 90,000 clones, around 90% of them singletons. Germline-derived CDR1 and CDR2 are WNHNN and SYGVQD (reference sequence). The CDR3 spans 14 residues. Trimming stripped 0 bases from V and 8 bases from J, with 12 bases between. The receptor comes from an adult with an advanced solid tumor such as melanoma, head and neck, liver or kidney cancer. V usage is TRBV10-1 and J usage is TRBJ2-3, with D possibly TRBD2 on 6 matching bases. The sequenced sample was CD4+ or CD8+ T cells sorted from blood, obtained in a trial of the OX40 agonist ivuxolimab. The CDR3 coding sequence is TGCGCCAGCAGTGAGTCAGGAGGGCCTGGTACGCAGTATTTT. It codes for CASSESGGPGTQYF.